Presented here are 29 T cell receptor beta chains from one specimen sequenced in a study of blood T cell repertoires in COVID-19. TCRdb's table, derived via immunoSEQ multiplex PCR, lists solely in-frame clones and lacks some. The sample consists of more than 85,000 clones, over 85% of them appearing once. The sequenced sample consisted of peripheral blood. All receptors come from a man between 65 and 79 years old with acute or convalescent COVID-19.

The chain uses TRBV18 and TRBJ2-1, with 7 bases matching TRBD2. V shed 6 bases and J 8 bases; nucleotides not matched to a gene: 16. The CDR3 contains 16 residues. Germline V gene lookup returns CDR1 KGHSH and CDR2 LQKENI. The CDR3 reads CASSLLGGTRIDEQFF. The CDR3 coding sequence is TGTGCCAGCTCGCTTCTGGGGGGGACGCGCATCGATGAGCAGTTCTTC.

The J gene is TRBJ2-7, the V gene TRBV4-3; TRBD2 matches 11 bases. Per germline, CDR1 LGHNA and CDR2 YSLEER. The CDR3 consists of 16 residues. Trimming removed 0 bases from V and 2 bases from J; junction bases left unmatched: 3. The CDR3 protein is CASSQDGLAGPYEQYF. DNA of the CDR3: TGCGCCAGCAGCCAAGACGGACTAGCGGGCCCCTACGAGCAGTACTTC.

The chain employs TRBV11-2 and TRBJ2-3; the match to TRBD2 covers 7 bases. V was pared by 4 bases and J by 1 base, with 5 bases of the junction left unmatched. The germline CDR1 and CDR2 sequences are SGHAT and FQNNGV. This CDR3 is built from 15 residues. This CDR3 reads CASSYRAGRTDTQYF. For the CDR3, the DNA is TGTGCCAGCAGCTACCGAGCGGGGCGCACAGATACGCAGTATTTT.

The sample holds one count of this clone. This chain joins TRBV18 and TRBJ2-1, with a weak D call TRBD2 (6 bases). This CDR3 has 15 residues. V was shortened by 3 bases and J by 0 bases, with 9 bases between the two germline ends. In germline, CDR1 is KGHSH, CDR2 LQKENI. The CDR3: CASSPLATSYNEQFF. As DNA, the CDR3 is TGTGCCAGCTCACCCCTAGCGACCTCCTACAATGAGCAGTTCTTC.

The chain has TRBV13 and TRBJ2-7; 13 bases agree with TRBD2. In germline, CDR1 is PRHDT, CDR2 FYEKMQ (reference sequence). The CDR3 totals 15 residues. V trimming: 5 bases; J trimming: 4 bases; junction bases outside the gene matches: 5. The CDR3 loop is CASSLRTSGSYEQYF. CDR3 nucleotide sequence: TGTGCCAGCAGCCTTCGGACTAGCGGGAGTTACGAGCAGTACTTC.

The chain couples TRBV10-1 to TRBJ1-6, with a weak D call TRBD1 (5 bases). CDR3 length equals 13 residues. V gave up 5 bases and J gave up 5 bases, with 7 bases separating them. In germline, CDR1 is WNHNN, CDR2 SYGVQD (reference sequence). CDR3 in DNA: TGCGCCAGCAGTCGCAGGGATAATTCACCCCTCCACTTT. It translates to CASSRRDNSPLHF.

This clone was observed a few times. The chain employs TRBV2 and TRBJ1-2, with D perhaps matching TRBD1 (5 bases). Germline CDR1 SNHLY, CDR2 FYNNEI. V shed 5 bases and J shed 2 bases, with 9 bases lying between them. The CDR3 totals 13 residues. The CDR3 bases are TGTGCCAGCAGTAATCCAGGGAACTATGGCTACACCTTC. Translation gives CASSNPGNYGYTF.

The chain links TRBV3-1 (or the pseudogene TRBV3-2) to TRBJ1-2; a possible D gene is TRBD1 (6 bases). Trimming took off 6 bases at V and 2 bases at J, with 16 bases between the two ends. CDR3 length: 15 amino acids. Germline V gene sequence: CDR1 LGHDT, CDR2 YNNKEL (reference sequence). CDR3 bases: TGTGCCAGCAGTCTCCGAGGGGGGGCAAACTATGGCTACACCTTC. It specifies CASSLRGGANYGYTF.

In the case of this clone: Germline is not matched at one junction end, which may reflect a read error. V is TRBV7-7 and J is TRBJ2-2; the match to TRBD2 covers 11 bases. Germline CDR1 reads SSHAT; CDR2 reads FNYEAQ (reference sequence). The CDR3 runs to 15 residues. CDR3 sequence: CASSLVLAGGWELFF. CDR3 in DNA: TGTGCTAGCAGCTTAGTTCTAGCGGGGGGTTGGGAGCTGTTTTTT.

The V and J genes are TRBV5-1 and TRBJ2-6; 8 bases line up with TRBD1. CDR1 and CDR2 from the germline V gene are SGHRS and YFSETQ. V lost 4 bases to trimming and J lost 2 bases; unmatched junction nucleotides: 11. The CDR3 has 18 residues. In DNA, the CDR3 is TGCGCCAGCAGCGGGACAGCAGGGGGCTCGGCTGGGGCCAACGTCCTGACTTTC. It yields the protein CASSGTAGGSAGANVLTF.

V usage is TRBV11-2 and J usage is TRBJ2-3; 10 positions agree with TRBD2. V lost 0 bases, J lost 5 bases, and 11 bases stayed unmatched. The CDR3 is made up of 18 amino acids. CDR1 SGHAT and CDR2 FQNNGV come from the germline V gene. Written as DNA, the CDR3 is TGTGCCAGCAGCTTAGATGCGATAGCGGGAGGAATGAAAGATACGCAGTATTTT. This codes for CASSLDAIAGGMKDTQYF.

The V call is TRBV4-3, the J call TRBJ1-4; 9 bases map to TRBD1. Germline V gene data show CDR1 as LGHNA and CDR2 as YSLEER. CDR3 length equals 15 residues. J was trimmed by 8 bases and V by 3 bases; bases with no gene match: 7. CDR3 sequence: CASSHLQGAREKLFF. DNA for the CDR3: TGCGCCAGCAGCCACTTACAGGGGGCGCGAGAAAAACTGTTTTTT.

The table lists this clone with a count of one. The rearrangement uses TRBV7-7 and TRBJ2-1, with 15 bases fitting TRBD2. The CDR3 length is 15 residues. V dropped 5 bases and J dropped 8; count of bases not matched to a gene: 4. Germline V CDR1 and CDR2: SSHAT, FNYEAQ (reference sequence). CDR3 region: CASSLGLAGGYEQFF. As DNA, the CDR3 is TGTGCCAGCAGCCTCGGACTAGCGGGAGGGTATGAGCAGTTCTTC.

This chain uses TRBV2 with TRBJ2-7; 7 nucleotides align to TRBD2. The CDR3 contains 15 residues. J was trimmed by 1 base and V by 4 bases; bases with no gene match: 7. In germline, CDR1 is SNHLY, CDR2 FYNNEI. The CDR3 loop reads CASSGGAGASYEQYF. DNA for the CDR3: TGTGCCAGCAGTGGAGGTGCGGGAGCTTCCTACGAGCAGTACTTC.

The CDR3 reads CASSRTHPYEQYF. In DNA form, the CDR3 reads TGTGCCAGCAGCCGAACACATCCCTACGAGCAGTACTTC. The chain has TRBV28 and TRBJ2-7; no clear D. Per germline, CDR1 MDHEN and CDR2 SYDVKM. Trimming removed 6 bases from V and 2 bases from J, with 11 bases in between. The CDR3 contains 13 residues.

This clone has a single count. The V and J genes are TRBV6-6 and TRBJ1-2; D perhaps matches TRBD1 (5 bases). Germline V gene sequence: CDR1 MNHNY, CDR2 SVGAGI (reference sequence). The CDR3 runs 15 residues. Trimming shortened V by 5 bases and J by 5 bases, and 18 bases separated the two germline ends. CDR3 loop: CASSDTPQGPYGYTF. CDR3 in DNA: TGTGCCAGCAGTGATACTCCCCAGGGCCCATATGGCTACACCTTC.

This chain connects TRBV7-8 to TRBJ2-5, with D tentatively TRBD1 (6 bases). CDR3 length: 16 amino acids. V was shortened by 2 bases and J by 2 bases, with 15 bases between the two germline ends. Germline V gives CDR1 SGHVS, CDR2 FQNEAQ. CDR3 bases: TGTGCCAGCAGCTTATCACCGGACAGCACACAAGAGACCCAGTACTTC. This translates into CASSLSPDSTQETQYF.

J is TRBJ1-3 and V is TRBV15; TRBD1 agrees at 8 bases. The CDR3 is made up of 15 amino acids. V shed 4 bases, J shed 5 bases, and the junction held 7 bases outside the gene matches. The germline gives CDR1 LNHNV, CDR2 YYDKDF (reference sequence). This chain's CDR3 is CATSNYGQGRNTIYF. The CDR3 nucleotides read TGTGCCACCAGCAATTACGGACAGGGTAGAAACACCATATATTTT.

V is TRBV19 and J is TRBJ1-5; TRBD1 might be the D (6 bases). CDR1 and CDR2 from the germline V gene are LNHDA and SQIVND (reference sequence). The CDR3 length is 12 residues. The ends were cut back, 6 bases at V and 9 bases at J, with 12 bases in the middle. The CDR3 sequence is CASRQTGWPQHF. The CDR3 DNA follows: TGTGCCAGTAGGCAGACAGGCTGGCCCCAGCATTTT. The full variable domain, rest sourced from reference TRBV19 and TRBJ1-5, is DGGITQSPKYLFRKEGQNVTLSCEQNLNHDAMYWYRQDPGQGLRLIYYSQIVNDFQKGDIAEGYSVSREKKESFPLTVTSAQKNPTAFYLCASRQTGWPQHFGDGTRLSIL.

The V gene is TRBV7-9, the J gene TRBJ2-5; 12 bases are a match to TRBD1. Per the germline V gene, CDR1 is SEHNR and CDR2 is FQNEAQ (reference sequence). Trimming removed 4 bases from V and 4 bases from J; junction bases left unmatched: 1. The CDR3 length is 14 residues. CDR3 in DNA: TGTGCCAGCAGCTGGGACAGGGGGCGAGAGACCCAGTACTTC. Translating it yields CASSWDRGRETQYF.

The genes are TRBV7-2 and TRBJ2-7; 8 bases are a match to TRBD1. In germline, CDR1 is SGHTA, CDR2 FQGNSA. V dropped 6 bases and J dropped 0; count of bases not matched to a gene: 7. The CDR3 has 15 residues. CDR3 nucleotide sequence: TGTGCCAGCAGTCAAGCAGGGGGCCGCTCCTACGAGCAGTACTTC. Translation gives CASSQAGGRSYEQYF.

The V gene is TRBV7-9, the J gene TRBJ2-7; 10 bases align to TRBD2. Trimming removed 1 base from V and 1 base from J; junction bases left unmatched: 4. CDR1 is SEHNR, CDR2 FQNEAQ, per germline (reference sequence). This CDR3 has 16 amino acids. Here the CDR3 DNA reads TGTGCCAGCAGCTTAGGGACTAGCGGACTTTCCTACGAGCAGTACTTC. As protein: CASSLGTSGLSYEQYF.

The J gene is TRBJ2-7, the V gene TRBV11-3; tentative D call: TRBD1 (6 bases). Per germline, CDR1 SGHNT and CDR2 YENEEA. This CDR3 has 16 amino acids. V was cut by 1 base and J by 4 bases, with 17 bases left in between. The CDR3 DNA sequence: TGTGCCAGCAGCTTAGGCAAAGGACAGTTGAGGTACGAGCAGTACTTC. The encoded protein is CASSLGKGQLRYEQYF.

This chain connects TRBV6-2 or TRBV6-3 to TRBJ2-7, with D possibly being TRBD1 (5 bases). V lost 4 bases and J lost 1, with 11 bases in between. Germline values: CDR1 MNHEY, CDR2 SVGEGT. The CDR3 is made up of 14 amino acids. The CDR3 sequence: CASSFLDISYEQYF. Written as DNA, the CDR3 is TGTGCCAGCAGTTTTTTGGACATTTCCTACGAGCAGTACTTC.

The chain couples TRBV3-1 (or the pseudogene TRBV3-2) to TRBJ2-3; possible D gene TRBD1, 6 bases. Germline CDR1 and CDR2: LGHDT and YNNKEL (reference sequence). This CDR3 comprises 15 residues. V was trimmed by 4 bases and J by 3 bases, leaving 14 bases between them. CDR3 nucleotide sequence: TGTGCCAGCAGCCCCGGACAGATAAGGACAGATACGCAGTATTTT. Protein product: CASSPGQIRTDTQYF.

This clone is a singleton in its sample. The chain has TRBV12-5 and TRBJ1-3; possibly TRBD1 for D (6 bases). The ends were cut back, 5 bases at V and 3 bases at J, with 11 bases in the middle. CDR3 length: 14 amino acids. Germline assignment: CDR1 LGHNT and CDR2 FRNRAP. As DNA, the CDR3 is TGTGCTAGTGGTCCAACAGGGAATGGAAACACCATATATTTT. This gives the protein CASGPTGNGNTIYF.

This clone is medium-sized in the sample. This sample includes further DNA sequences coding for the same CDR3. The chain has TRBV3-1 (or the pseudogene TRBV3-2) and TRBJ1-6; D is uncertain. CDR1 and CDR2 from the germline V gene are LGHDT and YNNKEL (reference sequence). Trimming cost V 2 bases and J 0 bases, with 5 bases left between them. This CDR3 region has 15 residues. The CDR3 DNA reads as TGTGCCAGCAGCCAACGGGGCTCCTATAATTCACCCCTCCACTTT. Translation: CASSQRGSYNSPLHF.

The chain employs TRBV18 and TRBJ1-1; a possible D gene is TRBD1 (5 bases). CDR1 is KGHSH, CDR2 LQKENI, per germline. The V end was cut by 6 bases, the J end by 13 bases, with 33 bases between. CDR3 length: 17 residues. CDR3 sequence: CASSPRGGLLRPFINFF. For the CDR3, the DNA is TGTGCCAGCTCCCCAAGGGGAGGGCTATTACGCCCCTTTATAAATTTCTTT.

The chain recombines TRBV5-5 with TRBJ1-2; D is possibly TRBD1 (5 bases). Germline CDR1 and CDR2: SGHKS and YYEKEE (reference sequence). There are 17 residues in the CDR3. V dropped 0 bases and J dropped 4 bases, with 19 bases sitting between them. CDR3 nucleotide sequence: TGTGCCAGCAGCTTGGAGCCGCGCCAGGGAGGAGGCTATGGCTACACCTTC. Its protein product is CASSLEPRQGGGYGYTF.